The TCR beta chain under discussion was sequenced for a study of human T cells and chemical hapten exposure. At the level of the study: There were weekly diphenylcyclopropenone doses to the scalp for patients throughout the approximately 25-week study. Patch tests put 0.01% DPC on the upper back, read at 6 days.

Specified time point: pre-sensitization, week 0. The treatment here: therapeutic diphenylcyclopropenone sensitization with weekly scalp DPC. Via MiXCR, TCRdb re-called the RACE reads, giving one row per CDR3 protein. The sample holds tens of thousands of distinct CDR3 sequences, around 6.6% seen once. CDR1 and CDR2 from the germline V gene are MNHEY and SVGAGI. V shed 5 bases, J shed 8 bases, and the junction held 13 bases outside the gene matches. CDR3 length: 15 amino acids. The rearrangement joins TRBV6-5 to TRBJ1-2; 8 positions agree with TRBD1. The sequence derives from a woman aged 25 to 39 with alopecia areata. Some clones in this sample may be carry-over from other donors' samples. The sequenced sample was whole blood, obtained in connection with sensitization to the hapten diphenylcyclopropenone (DPC). The CDR3 DNA reads as TGTGCCAGCAGTCTTCGACAGGGGAGAACTAACGGCTACACCTTC. Translating gives CASSLRQGRTNGYTF.